This entry features one T cell receptor (beta chain) sequence. Its matching antigen is unknown. This record comes from a study of T cell clones after liver transplantation. The wider study: Immunosuppression withdrawal was tried within 2 years after liver transplantation in this trial.

Study findings and constraints: In two subjects, few donor cells limited the measurable donor-reactive repertoire.

V shed 0 bases and J shed 0 bases, with 8 bases lying between them. This CDR3 comprises 15 residues. Germline-derived CDR1 and CDR2 are SGHRS and YFSETQ. Using immunoSEQ multiplex PCR, the repertoire was profiled, and TCRdb retains in-frame clones only, with some absent. In the table there are approximately 22,000 clones, about 94% of which are singletons. Here the sequenced sample was CD8+ T cells from blood, taken approximately 27 months after liver transplant. The source is a human patient who received a liver transplant. Some T cells may be graft donor cells. This chain connects TRBV5-1 to TRBJ2-3, with TRBD2 as a possible D gene (5 bases). The CDR3 region has the DNA TGCGCCAGCAGCTTGGAGGGAGCCAGCACAGATACGCAGTATTTT. Translating it yields CASSLEGASTDTQYF.